These T cell receptor beta chains were read from a single sample in a study of blood T cell repertoires in COVID-19. Libraries were prepared by immunoSEQ multiplex PCR; TCRdb keeps only in-frame clonotypes and omits some of them. Of 150,000 or so clones listed, about four fifths are singletons. The sample comprised PBMCs or T cells enriched from blood (not recorded which). Receptors originate from a man aged 45 to 65 who had recovered from COVID-19. The CDR3 runs from the conserved cysteine through the conserved F or W. D genes are given only for firm matches. The size entry is marked missing in some rows and otherwise reads once, few, many or a size class.

v_gene,d_gene,j_gene,abundance,len,CDR3aa,CDR3nt
TRBV24-1,TRBD1,TRBJ2-7,NA,15,CATSKTGTVSYEQYF,TGTGCCACCAGTAAAACCGGGACAGTCTCCTACGAGCAGTACTTC
TRBV5-1,NA,TRBJ1-3,few,14,CASSLRGSGNTIYF,TGCGCCAGCAGCTTGAGAGGTTCTGGAAACACCATATATTTT
TRBV30,TRBD1,TRBJ1-4,NA,18,CAWSVRNRTGDTNEKLFF,TGTGCCTGGAGTGTACGAAACCGGACAGGGGATACTAATGAAAAACTGTTTTTT
TRBV3-1/TRBV3-2,NA,TRBJ1-2,NA,14,CASSQEGDYYGYTF,TGTGCCAGCAGCCAAGAAGGGGACTACTATGGCTACACCTTC
TRBV7-3,NA,TRBJ2-2,NA,12,CASSVGTGELFF,TGTGCCAGCTCCGTCGGGACCGGGGAGCTGTTTTTT
TRBV6-5,NA,TRBJ1-1,NA,16,CASSSFNGRANTEAFF,TGTGCCAGCAGTTCCTTCAATGGGAGGGCGAACACTGAAGCTTTCTTT
TRBV6-5,TRBD2,TRBJ2-3,NA,15,CASSPGLAATDTQYF,TGTGCCAGCAGCCCGGGACTAGCGGCCACAGATACGCAGTATTTT
TRBV19,TRBD1,TRBJ2-7,NA,14,CASPGQGHFYEQYF,TGTGCCAGTCCTGGACAGGGGCATTTCTACGAGCAGTACTTC
TRBV2,NA,TRBJ1-5,few,16,CASSDSLQGGNQPQHF,TGTGCCAGCAGTGATTCGTTGCAGGGTGGCAATCAGCCCCAGCATTTT
TRBV7-3,NA,TRBJ2-7,NA,15,CASSLDPGSSYEQYF,TGTGCCAGCAGCTTAGATCCGGGGAGCTCCTACGAGCAGTACTTC
TRBV6-2/TRBV6-3,TRBD2,TRBJ2-1,NA,17,CASSSPGLAGTYNEQFF,TGTGCCAGCAGTTCTCCGGGACTAGCGGGGACCTACAATGAGCAGTTCTTC
TRBV7-3,TRBD2,TRBJ2-5,NA,16,CASSATSGGTQETQYF,TGTGCCAGCAGCGCAACTAGCGGGGGGACTCAAGAGACCCAGTACTTC
TRBV6-5,NA,TRBJ2-3,NA,14,CASSYAAVRDTQYF,TGTGCCAGCAGTTACGCCGCGGTTCGAGATACGCAGTATTTT
TRBV30,NA,TRBJ1-4,once,14,CAWKKLGGDEKLFF,TGTGCCTGGAAAAAACTAGGCGGAGACGAAAAACTGTTTTTT
TRBV29-1,NA,TRBJ2-7,NA,12,CSPVRGSNEQYF,TGCAGCCCTGTTAGGGGTTCTAACGAGCAGTACTTC
TRBV10-1,TRBD2,TRBJ2-2,NA,17,CASSSNLGRVNTGELFF,TGCGCCAGCTCATCTAACCTCGGGAGGGTGAACACCGGGGAGCTGTTTTTT
TRBV15,TRBD2,TRBJ2-2,NA,16,CATSRSGTSGTGELFF,TGTGCCACCAGCAGGTCCGGGACTAGTGGCACCGGGGAGCTGTTTTTT